This TCR beta chain was identified during a study of blood T cell repertoires in COVID-19. V was clipped by 0 bases and J by 0 bases, with 16 bases between them. Per germline, CDR1 ENHRY and CDR2 SYGVKD. This CDR3 contains 18 residues. The sample holds one count of this clone. Some clones are missing from TCRdb's copy, which holds only in-frame ones; the method was immunoSEQ multiplex PCR. The sample contains approximately 73,000 clones, about 89% of which appear only once. The sequenced sample was peripheral blood. The chain joins TRBV10-3 to TRBJ2-3; D unclear. This receptor was obtained from a woman in her fifties or sixties with acute or convalescent COVID-19. The CDR3 loop reads CAISESLLSRTSTDTQYF. CDR3 coding DNA: TGTGCCATCAGTGAGTCGTTATTGTCAAGAACTAGCACAGATACGCAGTATTTT.